A single sample gave rise to the 29 T cell receptor beta chains below, sequenced in a study of STAT5B mutations in CD4+ large granular lymphocyte leukemia. Assay used: immunoSEQ multiplex PCR; TCRdb lists only in-frame clones, some missing. Here the sample spans 30,000 or so clones, 75% to 85% being singletons. The sample taken for sequencing was CD4+ T cells from blood buffy coats. The receptors were gathered from a human donor in good health.

Here the CDR3 DNA reads TGTGCCAGCAGCTCGAGGGGGGGCTATGGCTACACCTTC. This codes for CASSSRGGYGYTF. This sequence joins TRBV11-2 and TRBJ1-2, with a possible D match to TRBD1 (6 bases). V was shortened by 4 bases and J by 4 bases, with 10 bases between the two germline ends. Germline V gives CDR1 SGHAT, CDR2 FQNNGV. The CDR3 is 13 amino acids.

This chain joins TRBV11-2 and TRBJ2-7, with D uncertain. Germline lookup yields CDR1 SGHAT and CDR2 FQNNGV. With 5 bases removed from V and 6 bases from J, the gap between germline ends came to 17 bases. This CDR3 has 14 amino acids. CDR3 region: CASSRSGRAGEQYF. DNA for the CDR3: TGTGCCAGCAGCCGTTCAGGACGGGCCGGCGAGCAGTACTTC.

This clone was seen only a few times. CDR3: CARRNTIYF. CDR3 nucleotides: TGTGCACGGAGAAACACCATATATTTT. The V call is TRBV3-1 (or the pseudogene TRBV3-2), the J call TRBJ1-3, with D unclear. Germline CDR1 is LGHDT and CDR2 is YNNKEL (reference sequence). The CDR3 runs 9 residues.

The CDR3 sequence is CASSLYRTENTGELFF. The CDR3 DNA follows: TGCGCCAGCAGCTTGTACCGGACGGAGAACACCGGGGAGCTGTTTTTT. The rearrangement uses TRBV5-1 and TRBJ2-2; no clear D gene. Germline V gives CDR1 SGHRS, CDR2 YFSETQ. This CDR3 is built from 16 residues. The V end lost 1 base, the J end lost 1 base, and 11 bases lay between the germline ends.

The chain is built from TRBV9 and TRBJ2-3; D is perhaps TRBD1 (6 bases). CDR1 and CDR2 (germline): SGDLS, YYNGEE. The length of the CDR3 is 18 residues. V lost 6 bases and J lost 2, with 25 bases in between. Here the CDR3 DNA reads TGTGCCAGCACCCGTAGCTGGGGGCTTCTCAGGACCACAGATACGCAGTATTTT. Protein: CASTRSWGLLRTTDTQYF. Full variable domain (rest looked up from reference TRBV9 and TRBJ2-3): DSGVTQTPKHLITATGQRVTLRCSPRSGDLSVYWYQQSLDQGLQFLIQYYNGEERAKGNILERFSAQQFPDLHSELNLSSLELGDSALYFCASTRSWGLLRTTDTQYFGPGTRLTVL.

V usage is TRBV28 and J usage is TRBJ2-5; 7 bases line up with TRBD2. V dropped 5 bases and J dropped 2; count of bases not matched to a gene: 2. The germline V gene has CDR1 MDHEN and CDR2 SYDVKM. CDR3 length: 13 residues. The CDR3 loop is CASSPGGQETQYF. The CDR3, as DNA: TGTGCCAGCAGTCCGGGGGGACAAGAGACCCAGTACTTC.

This chain connects TRBV4-3 to TRBJ2-1, with TRBD2 matching over 9 bases. After removal of 0 bases from V and 8 bases from J, the junction contained 2 bases not matched to a gene. The CDR3 is 14 amino acids. From germline, CDR1 is LGHNA and CDR2 YSLEER. The CDR3 nucleotides are TGCGCCAGCAGCCAAGAAAGGACTAGCGATGAGCAGTTCTTC. This gives the protein CASSQERTSDEQFF.

The gene calls are TRBV11-2 and TRBJ2-5; D unresolved. Trimming cost V 4 bases and J 2 bases, with 14 bases left between them. Germline V gene sequence: CDR1 SGHAT, CDR2 FQNNGV. The CDR3 runs to 15 residues. In nucleotides, the CDR3 is TGTGCCAGCAGCTCGAGGTTCGGCTGGCAAGAGACCCAGTACTTC. Its translation is CASSSRFGWQETQYF. The full variable domain, its missing parts supplied by reference TRBV11-2 and TRBJ2-5, is EAGVAQSPRYKIIEKRQSVAFWCNPISGHATLYWYQQILGQGPKLLIQFQNNGVVDDSQLPKDRFSAERLKGVDSTLKIQPAKLEDSAVYLCASSSRFGWQETQYFGPGTRLLVL.

The chain employs TRBV6-5 and TRBJ2-2; 9 bases agree with TRBD1. The V gene end was trimmed by 6 bases and the J gene end by 4 bases; junction bases not matched to a gene: 3. This CDR3 has 14 residues. CDR1 is MNHEY and CDR2 is SVGAGI in the germline V gene. Here the CDR3 reads CASRGQGGTGELFF. As DNA, the CDR3 is TGTGCCAGCAGGGGACAGGGTGGCACCGGGGAGCTGTTTTTT.

V gene TRBV9 combines with J gene TRBJ2-3, with TRBD2 identical over 7 bases. Germline trimming cut 0 bases from V and 1 base from J; bases unmatched to any gene: 2. CDR3 length equals 15 residues. Looked up from germline, CDR1 is SGDLS and CDR2 is YYNGEE. The CDR3 nucleotides are TGTGCCAGCAGCGTAGGGGGGAGGGGCACAGATACGCAGTATTTT. Amino acid sequence: CASSVGGRGTDTQYF.

The rearrangement uses TRBV9 and TRBJ2-2, with TRBD2 matching 9 bases. J was trimmed by 6 bases and V by 0 bases; bases with no gene match: 3. CDR1 and CDR2 (germline): SGDLS, YYNGEE. The CDR3 length is 15 residues. The CDR3 loop reads CASSVGASGAGELFF. The CDR3 coding sequence is TGTGCCAGCAGCGTAGGGGCTAGCGGGGCCGGGGAGCTGTTTTTT.

This chain links TRBV19 with TRBJ1-2; D not certain. The CDR3 totals 11 residues. The V gene lost 7 bases and the J gene lost 4 bases, with 7 bases spanning the gap. Germline CDR1 is LNHDA and CDR2 is SQIVND (reference sequence). Written as DNA, the CDR3 is TGTGCCAGTAATGGGATCTATGGCTACACCTTC. It translates to CASNGIYGYTF. The full variable domain, in which reference TRBV19 and TRBJ1-2 provide the parts outside the CDR3, is DGGITQSPKYLFRKEGQNVTLSCEQNLNHDAMYWYRQDPGQGLRLIYYSQIVNDFQKGDIAEGYSVSREKKESFPLTVTSAQKNPTAFYLCASNGIYGYTFGSGTRLTVV.

The chain is built from TRBV6-1 and TRBJ2-5, with D unclear. Germline V lookup: CDR1 MNHNS, CDR2 SASEGT. Trimming removed 0 bases from V and 5 bases from J, with 4 bases in between. This CDR3 is 12 amino acids long. The CDR3 loop is CASSEAEETQYF. The CDR3 DNA is TGTGCCAGCAGTGAAGCAGAGGAGACCCAGTACTTC.

The genes are TRBV2 and TRBJ2-3; perhaps TRBD2 as D (6 bases). V lost 6 bases, J lost 3 bases, and 19 bases lay in between. The CDR3 has 16 amino acids. Germline CDR1 and CDR2: SNHLY and FYNNEI. This CDR3 reads CASRDPGWGETDTQYF. As DNA, the CDR3 is TGTGCCAGCAGAGATCCGGGCTGGGGGGAAACAGATACGCAGTATTTT.

This clone was picked up one time. This chain uses TRBV7-9 with TRBJ2-2; 12 positions match TRBD2. This CDR3 region has 18 residues. Germline lookup yields CDR1 SEHNR and CDR2 FQNEAQ (reference sequence). The V and J ends lost 3 bases and 5 bases, in that order; junction bases with no gene match: 10. CDR3 region: CASSFRTSGTTGTGELFF. Written as DNA, the CDR3 is TGTGCCAGCAGCTTTCGGACTAGCGGGACCACAGGTACCGGGGAGCTGTTTTTT.

The chain links TRBV7-9 to TRBJ2-5; D gene uncertain. V gave up 2 bases and J gave up 4 bases, with 8 bases separating them. The CDR3 has 13 amino acids. The germline gives CDR1 SEHNR, CDR2 FQNEAQ (reference sequence). The CDR3 region has the DNA TGTGCCAGCAGCTTACTCCAGGTAGAGACCCAGTACTTC. Its translation is CASSLLQVETQYF.

This chain connects TRBV6-1 to TRBJ2-3; 9 nucleotides agree with TRBD1. The CDR3 has 14 residues. CDR1 is MNHNS and CDR2 is SASEGT in the germline V gene. J was trimmed by 1 base and V by 6 bases; bases with no gene match: 2. As DNA, the CDR3 is TGTGCCAGCAGCCGGACAGGGGGCACAGATACGCAGTATTTT. It codes for CASSRTGGTDTQYF.

The chain joins TRBV6-5 to TRBJ1-1; no reliable D call. Between the trimmed V and J ends, which lost 10 bases and 0 bases, there was a span of 12 bases. Per the germline V gene, CDR1 is MNHEY and CDR2 is SVGAGI. There are 13 residues in the CDR3. The CDR3 here is CATIGLMNTEAFF. In DNA form, the CDR3 reads TGTGCCACTATAGGGTTAATGAACACTGAAGCTTTCTTT.

The rearrangement joins TRBV28 to TRBJ2-5, with D tentatively TRBD1 or TRBD2 (7 bases each). The CDR3 is made up of 14 amino acids. Germline V CDR1 and CDR2: MDHEN, SYDVKM. V lost 6 bases and J lost 7, with 18 bases in between. In DNA form, the CDR3 reads TGTGCCAGCAGGGGGACAGCGGGATTGGTGACCCAGTACTTC. It encodes CASRGTAGLVTQYF.

J is TRBJ2-3 and V is TRBV9; D ambiguous. The V and J ends lost 4 bases and 0 bases respectively, with 6 bases between them. The germline CDR1 and CDR2 sequences are SGDLS and YYNGEE. The CDR3 loop spans 13 amino acids. CDR3 region: CASSLSSTDTQYF. DNA for the CDR3: TGTGCCAGCAGCCTTTCGAGCACAGATACGCAGTATTTT.

The CDR3 coding sequence is TGTGCCAGCAGTTTATCTGTGGGTAATGAGCAGTTCTTC. Its protein product is CASSLSVGNEQFF. This chain uses TRBV27 with TRBJ2-1; D uncertain. Germline loops: CDR1 MNHEY, CDR2 SMNVEV (reference sequence). Trimming stripped 0 bases from V and 7 bases from J, with 7 bases between. This CDR3 is built from 13 residues.

This chain links TRBV6-1 with TRBJ2-7, with a tentative D call TRBD2 (5 bases). This CDR3 is built from 15 residues. Trimming shortened V by 5 bases and J by 4 bases, and 18 bases separated the two germline ends. Per germline, CDR1 MNHNS and CDR2 SASEGT. The CDR3 sequence is CASSPLTAGGYEQYF. The CDR3 coding sequence is TGTGCCAGCAGTCCCTTGACGGCGGGCGGTTACGAGCAGTACTTC.

This clone was counted between two and nine times. The chain has TRBV27 and TRBJ2-7; D is possibly TRBD2 (5 bases). Germline CDR1 MNHEY, CDR2 SMNVEV (reference sequence). V was pared by 4 bases and J by 3 bases, with 7 bases between. The CDR3 extends over 12 amino acids. The CDR3 DNA reads TGTGCCAGCAGTTACCGGGGCTACGAGCAGTACTTC. Residues: CASSYRGYEQYF.

The chain combines TRBV18 with TRBJ2-1, with 11 bases matching TRBD2. Trimming at V came to 5 bases and at J to 7 bases, leaving 4 bases not matched to a gene. There are 14 residues in the CDR3. Germline V gene data show CDR1 as KGHSH and CDR2 as LQKENI. The CDR3 region has the DNA TGTGCCAGCTCATTCTTAGCGGGAGGGAATGAGCAGTTCTTC. As protein: CASSFLAGGNEQFF.

This chain uses TRBV7-2 with TRBJ2-3, with 10 bases aligning to TRBD2. CDR1 and CDR2 from the germline V gene are SGHTA and FQGNSA. The ends lost 4 bases at V and 3 bases at J; junction bases unmatched: 4. This CDR3 comprises 15 residues. CDR3 DNA: TGTGCCAGCAGCTCCACTAGCGGGATAACAGATACGCAGTATTTT. This translates into CASSSTSGITDTQYF.

The chain uses TRBV19 and TRBJ1-5; TRBD1 matches 8 bases. CDR1 LNHDA and CDR2 SQIVND come from the germline V gene (reference sequence). The CDR3 has 14 residues. V lost 4 bases, J lost 7 bases, and 6 bases stayed unmatched. The CDR3 DNA reads TGTGCCAGTAGTAAGACAGGGGATTCCCAGCCCCAGCATTTT. It is translated as CASSKTGDSQPQHF.

V gene TRBV19 combines with J gene TRBJ1-1; D remains ambiguous. From germline, CDR1 is LNHDA and CDR2 SQIVND (reference sequence). CDR3 length equals 12 residues. V was shortened by 2 bases and J by 1 base, with 2 bases between the two germline ends. The DNA for the CDR3 is TGTGCCAGTAGTATACAGAACACTGAAGCTTTCTTT. Protein product: CASSIQNTEAFF.

This clone was counted a single time. The J gene is TRBJ2-1, the V gene TRBV2; 8 nucleotides agree with TRBD2. V was pared by 6 bases and J by 7 bases, with 11 bases of the junction left unmatched. Germline V gene lookup returns CDR1 SNHLY and CDR2 FYNNEI. CDR3 size: 15 residues. The CDR3 DNA reads TGTGCCAGCAGGCTAACTAGCGGAGGGGGGAATGAGCAGTTCTTC. Encoded protein: CASRLTSGGGNEQFF.

The V gene is TRBV29-1, the J gene TRBJ1-1; D is possibly TRBD1 (6 bases). The CDR3 covers 14 residues. Germline V gene data show CDR1 as SQVTM and CDR2 as ANQGSEA. V was clipped by 3 bases and J by 0 bases, with 11 bases between them. In nucleotides, the CDR3 is TGCAGCGTTGACCAGACAGGTATGAACACTGAAGCTTTCTTT. This gives the protein CSVDQTGMNTEAFF. Using reference TRBV29-1 and TRBJ1-1 for the parts outside the CDR3, the full variable domain is SAVISQKPSRDICQRGTSLTIQCQVDSQVTMMFWYRQQPGQSLTLIATANQGSEATYESGFVIDKFPISRPNLTFSTLTVSNMSPEDSSIYLCSVDQTGMNTEAFFGQGTRLTVV.